This T cell receptor beta chain stems from a study of T cells in narcolepsy listed by TCRdb under 2018. Background for the entire study: Healthy control donors were enrolled in the study alongside patients who had narcolepsy type 1 or type 2 (NT1, NT2). Autoreactive T cells targeting hypocretin neuron self-antigens (hypocretin, TRIB2) were sought in narcolepsy patients, and TCR Vbeta sequencing was used to track clonotypes in blood and CSF. The study at large found these results: Plots comparing CSF and blood CD4+ T cell clonotypes from the same patient highlighted HCRT-specific and TRIB2-specific autoreactive clonotypes. Numbers of sequenced blood memory CD4+ clonotypes were comparable, averaging roughly 40,000 in patients and more than 30,000 in controls. Autoreactive clonotypes were reported to be detected serially in the blood of the same patients and of different patients, but not in the blood of healthy controls. No sequences matching autoreactive T cell clones were present in some of the blood memory CD4+ repertoires from patients and controls.

For CDR1 and CDR2, the germline V gene lists MGHDK and SYGVNS. The CDR3 contains 16 residues, cysteine and phenylalanine counted. Just the 48-base CDR3 DNA is kept, in frame starting at base 1. Between the V and J ends, shortened by 6 bases and 3 bases respectively, the junction contains 20 bases. Library preparation was by the immunoSEQ multiplex PCR assay. TCRdb provides this immuneACCESS table in a form limited to in-frame rearrangements. Some clones are lacking; in checked studies, under half of them reflect an unresolved V gene, and why the rest are absent is not known. The sample yields some 25,000 clones; roughly 64% were counted once. 9% to 15% of the sample lies in the top ten. For TCR Vbeta sequencing, memory CD4+ T cells were sorted ex vivo from the peripheral blood of narcolepsy patients and healthy controls. Remarks on this clone: Its antigen remains unidentified. No base qualities exist here, and no much larger clone lies one base off it.

In this chain, TRBV25-1 is recombined with TRBJ2-5; no D segment can be confidently identified. Source material: memory (CD45RA-) CD4+ T cells from blood. Sample cell subset or site, as interpreted from the label and publication: memory T cells sorted ex vivo from peripheral blood. The source of this sequence is a human donor in good health. The sequenced DNA is TGTGCCAGCAGACCCACGGCCGGGCGGATAGAAGAGACCCAGTACTTC. It is translated as CASRPTAGRIEETQYF.